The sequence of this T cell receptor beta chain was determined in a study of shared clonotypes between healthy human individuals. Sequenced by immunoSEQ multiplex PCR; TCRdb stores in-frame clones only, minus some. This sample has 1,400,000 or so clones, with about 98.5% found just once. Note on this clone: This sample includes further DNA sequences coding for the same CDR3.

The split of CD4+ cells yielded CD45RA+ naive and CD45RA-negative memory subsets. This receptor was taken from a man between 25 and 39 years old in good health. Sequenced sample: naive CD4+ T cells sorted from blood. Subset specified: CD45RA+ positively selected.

The CDR3 coding sequence is TGCAGCGTGGGACTAGCGGGTAACACCGGGGAGCTGTTTTTT. Protein product: CSVGLAGNTGELFF. This chain connects TRBV29-1 to TRBJ2-2; 12 bases agree with TRBD2. The germline V gene encodes CDR1 SQVTM and CDR2 ANQGSEA. The V and J ends lost 6 bases and 2 bases, in that order; junction bases with no gene match: 1. The CDR3 extends over 14 amino acids.